This T cell receptor beta chain appears in the sequencing data of a study of response to subunit inactivated influenza vaccine. Trimming left V 4 bases short and J 4 bases short, with 11 bases between. This CDR3 region has 14 residues. Looked up from germline, CDR1 is LNHDA and CDR2 is SQIVND (reference sequence). TCRdb itself ran the RT-PCR reads through MiXCR, one entry per CDR3 protein. The table includes roughly 500,000 distinct CDR3 sequences, approximately 22% detected once. These data were also reused for a study on T cells expressing NK-cell markers. That source reports: What made the TCR beta cDNA was 5'RACE template switching with UMIs. No clear determination of HCMV specificity was made for expanded NKG2C+ T cell clones.

Sequenced material: CD4+ T cells sorted from PBMCs, taken less than 13 days after vaccination. J is TRBJ1-5 and V is TRBV19; the D is unclear. This receptor was taken from a man over 45 who received an inactivated influenza vaccine. The CDR3 spells CASSTRHSNQPQHF. The CDR3, as DNA: TGTGCCAGTAGTACGAGACATTCTAATCAGCCCCAGCATTTT. Filled out from reference TRBV19 and TRBJ1-5, the complete variable domain reads DGGITQSPKYLFRKEGQNVTLSCEQNLNHDAMYWYRQDPGQGLRLIYYSQIVNDFQKGDIAEGYSVSREKKESFPLTVTSAQKNPTAFYLCASSTRHSNQPQHFGDGTRLSIL.